The 21 T cell receptor beta chains listed next were all sequenced from one sample in a study of memory CD4+ T cells and cytomegalovirus serostatus. This table comes from immunoSEQ multiplex PCR, and its TCRdb copy is limited to in-frame clones, with some not included. This repertoire shows around 57,000 clones, less than 85% found once; its top ten account for less than 0.6%. Single viable CD3+CD4+CD8-CD45RO+ cells were sorted as the memory CD4+ T cells. Sample: memory CD4+ T cells from blood. Receptors originate from an adult in good health and CMV-seronegative. Some clones in this sample may be carry-over from other donors' samples.

V gene TRBV6-5 combines with J gene TRBJ1-5; D remains unclear. Trimming took 0 bases from V and 0 from J, leaving 6 bases between them. This CDR3 contains 15 residues. Germline V lookup: CDR1 MNHEY, CDR2 SVGAGI. This chain's CDR3 is CASSYSSYSNQPQHF. In DNA form, the CDR3 reads TGTGCCAGCAGTTACTCGAGTTATAGCAATCAGCCCCAGCATTTT.

The gene calls are TRBV7-6 and TRBJ1-1; TRBD1 is a possible D gene (6 bases). CDR1 SGHVS and CDR2 FNYEAQ come from the germline V gene. This CDR3 has 15 amino acids. The V and J ends lost 2 bases and 5 bases respectively, with 15 bases between them. CDR3 in amino acids: CASSLKGTLYTEAFF. CDR3 bases: TGTGCCAGCAGCTTAAAAGGGACACTCTATACTGAAGCTTTCTTT.

The rearrangement joins TRBV5-1 to TRBJ2-4; the D gene is possibly TRBD2 (7 bases). Trimming shortened V by 4 bases and J by 7 bases, and 15 bases separated the two germline ends. Germline CDR1 SGHRS, CDR2 YFSETQ. The CDR3 is 14 residues long. CDR3 bases: TGCGCCAGCAGCGGGCGGGGGCCGGGGAACATTCAGTACTTC. Translation: CASSGRGPGNIQYF.

This clone was observed a single time. The chain recombines TRBV6-6 with TRBJ2-5, with 9 bases fitting TRBD2. The V gene's germline CDR1 is MNHNY and CDR2 SVGAGI (reference sequence). The V gene end was trimmed by 2 bases and the J gene end by 5 bases; junction bases not matched to a gene: 6. CDR3 length: 15 residues. The CDR3 nucleotides read TGTGCCAGCAGTTACCCGCGGGGGGGAGGGGAGACCCAGTACTTC. Translated: CASSYPRGGGETQYF.

A word on this clone: Mismatch with germline at one junction end may stem from a read error. V usage is TRBV6-1 and J usage is TRBJ1-2; perhaps TRBD1 as D (6 bases). Germline CDR1 reads MNHNS; CDR2 reads SASEGT. The length of the CDR3 is 14 residues. The CDR3 DNA is TGTGCCAGCAGGGAAGGACAGCCAGCGGGCGGCTACACCTTC. It encodes CASREGQPAGGYTF.

V is TRBV19 and J is TRBJ1-3; TRBD1 aligns across 8 bases. The germline gives CDR1 LNHDA, CDR2 SQIVND (reference sequence). J gave up 4 bases and V 3 bases, and 2 bases lay outside the gene matches. The CDR3 covers 14 residues. CDR3 sequence reads: CASSMAGGGNTIYF. The CDR3 DNA reads TGTGCCAGTAGTATGGCAGGGGGCGGAAACACCATATATTTT.

This clone was recorded a few times. At one of its ends the junction is not consistent with the germline gene, which may arise from a read error. This chain connects TRBV6-1 to TRBJ2-1; no firm D call. The CDR3 contains 11 residues. Germline V gene data show CDR1 as MNHNS and CDR2 as SASEGT. In DNA, the CDR3 is TGTGCCAGCAGTGAAGCGGGCGGTGGGCTCTTC. Translating gives CASSEAGGGLF.

V is TRBV28 and J is TRBJ1-4; D is undetermined. Germline lookup yields CDR1 MDHEN and CDR2 SYDVKM. The CDR3 spans 11 residues. Trimming removed 4 bases at V and 4 bases at J, with 1 base between. CDR3 sequence reads: CASSYNEKLFF. The CDR3 DNA sequence: TGTGCCAGCAGTTATAATGAAAAACTGTTTTTT. The whole variable domain, remainder taken from reference TRBV28 and TRBJ1-4, is DVKVTQSSRYLVKRTGEKVFLECVQDMDHENMFWYRQDPGLGLRLIYFSYDVKMKEKGDIPEGYSVSREKKERFSLILESASTNQTSMYLCASSYNEKLFFGSGTQLSVL.

This clone was found a few times. CDR3 in amino acids: CASSYRDFYGYTF. The CDR3 DNA reads TGTGCCAGCAGCTACAGGGATTTCTATGGCTACACCTTC. The rearrangement links TRBV7-8 to TRBJ1-2; the D gene is possibly TRBD1 (6 bases). With 4 bases removed from V and 4 bases from J, the gap between germline ends came to 10 bases. The CDR3 runs 13 residues. The germline CDR1 and CDR2 sequences are SGHVS and FQNEAQ.

This chain connects TRBV5-4 to TRBJ2-2, with 11 nucleotides matching TRBD1. With 3 bases clipped from V and 5 bases from J, the junction kept 3 bases outside the gene matches. There are 15 residues in the CDR3. CDR1 is SGHNT, CDR2 YYREEE, per germline (reference sequence). In DNA, the CDR3 is TGTGCCAGCAGCTCGGACAGGGGGCGTACCGGGGAGCTGTTTTTT. Translating it yields CASSSDRGRTGELFF.

V usage is TRBV5-1 and J usage is TRBJ2-7; TRBD2 is a possible D gene (5 bases). Germline values: CDR1 SGHRS, CDR2 YFSETQ. The CDR3 runs 11 residues. V dropped 7 bases and J dropped 2 bases, with 7 bases sitting between them. CDR3 nucleotides: TGCGCCAGCCGGGGAACCTACGAGCAGTACTTC. As protein: CASRGTYEQYF.

V gene TRBV5-1 combines with J gene TRBJ2-5; maybe TRBD1 (5 bases). Trimming stripped 0 bases from V and 2 bases from J, with 14 bases between. The germline V gene has CDR1 SGHRS and CDR2 YFSETQ. This CDR3 contains 16 residues. The CDR3: CASSLGAGRSQETQYF. The CDR3 bases are TGCGCCAGCAGCTTGGGGGCAGGGCGATCACAAGAGACCCAGTACTTC.

CDR3 sequence (DNA): TGCGCCAGCAGCTTGGGTCCGGGGACGGGGCCTGAAAAACTGTTTTTT. This sequence encodes CASSLGPGTGPEKLFF. This chain joins TRBV5-1 and TRBJ1-4; D is perhaps TRBD1 (5 bases). Germline V gene data show CDR1 as SGHRS and CDR2 as YFSETQ. The CDR3 extends over 16 amino acids. Trimming shortened V by 0 bases and J by 7 bases, and 16 bases separated the two germline ends.

This chain connects TRBV5-1 to TRBJ2-1, with D possibly TRBD1 on 6 matching bases. The germline V and J ends were trimmed by 0 bases and 6 bases, with 13 bases remaining between them. The germline CDR1 and CDR2 sequences are SGHRS and YFSETQ. CDR3 length: 15 amino acids. The CDR3 bases are TGCGCCAGCAGCTTGGTGGCCGGGACAACCAATGAGCAGTTCTTC. This sequence encodes CASSLVAGTTNEQFF.

The chain employs TRBV29-1 and TRBJ1-1, with D tentatively TRBD1 (5 bases). Trimming cost V 0 bases and J 3 bases, with 20 bases left between them. The CDR3 contains 17 residues. CDR1 SQVTM and CDR2 ANQGSEA come from the germline V gene. The CDR3 reads CSVEDRIVTRGDTEAFF. CDR3 DNA: TGCAGCGTTGAAGATCGAATTGTAACCCGGGGGGACACTGAAGCTTTCTTT.

This clone was detected only once. This chain joins TRBV28 and TRBJ1-2; a possible D gene is TRBD1 (6 bases). Germline V gene data show CDR1 as MDHEN and CDR2 as SYDVKM. CDR3 length: 15 residues. V lost 5 bases and J 0 bases, leaving 13 bases between the germline ends. CDR3 bases: TGTGCCAGCAGTACCGGGACACGACCTAACTATGGCTACACCTTC. Translated, it gives CASSTGTRPNYGYTF.

The chain joins TRBV10-3 to TRBJ2-5; no firm D call. V lost 10 bases to trimming and J lost 1 base, with 13 bases between them. The CDR3 sequence is 13 residues long. Germline V gene lookup returns CDR1 ENHRY and CDR2 SYGVKD. CDR3 DNA sequence: TGTGCCACCACGATAGATTTCCAAGAGACCCAGTACTTC. Encoded protein: CATTIDFQETQYF.

The chain links TRBV5-4 to TRBJ2-7; D is uncertain. Deletions cut 2 bases from V and 4 bases from J, with 7 bases between. Germline CDR1 and CDR2: SGHNT and YYREEE (reference sequence). CDR3 length equals 12 residues. DNA of the CDR3: TGTGCCAGCAGCTTACCCGAATACGAGCAGTACTTC. Its protein product is CASSLPEYEQYF.

The chain joins TRBV29-1 to TRBJ2-2, with 10 bases aligning to TRBD1. Germline CDR1 is SQVTM and CDR2 is ANQGSEA. This CDR3 is 14 amino acids long. V dropped 7 bases and J dropped 4; count of bases not matched to a gene: 6. CDR3 DNA sequence: TGCAGCGCGGGGAGGACAGGGGGCACCGGGGAGCTGTTTTTT. Amino acid sequence: CSAGRTGGTGELFF.

The rearrangement uses TRBV5-6 and TRBJ2-7, with D perhaps assigned TRBD1 or TRBD2 (6 bases each). This CDR3 is 14 amino acids long. The germline gives CDR1 SGHDT, CDR2 YYEEEE. V lost 1 base to trimming and J lost 3 bases, with 11 bases between them. CDR3 nucleotide sequence: TGTGCCAGCAGCTTGCTGGGGGGCGACTACGAGCAGTACTTC. Translated: CASSLLGGDYEQYF. Complete variable domain (other parts from reference TRBV5-6 and TRBJ2-7): DAGVTQSPTHLIKTRGQQVTLRCSPKSGHDTVSWYQQALGQGPQFIFQYYEEEERQRGNFPDRFSGHQFPNYSSELNVNALLLGDSALYLCASSLLGGDYEQYFGPGTRLTVT.

This sequence joins TRBV6-6 and TRBJ2-1; the match to TRBD1 covers 9 bases. Germline V gives CDR1 MNHNY, CDR2 SVGAGI (reference sequence). The V gene end was trimmed by 2 bases and the J gene end by 6 bases; junction bases not matched to a gene: 5. The CDR3 length is 15 residues. Here the CDR3 DNA reads TGTGCCAGCAGTTACCGGGACAGGGCTCTCAATGAGCAGTTCTTC. Residues: CASSYRDRALNEQFF.